The 27 T cell receptor beta chains given below trace back to one sample, sequenced in a study of identical twins. TCRdb re-analysed the 5' RACE reads in MiXCR, keeping a single row per CDR3 protein. This sample has more than 400,000 distinct CDR3 sequences, with nearly 15% found just once. These data were likewise used in another study, on yellow fever vaccine responses in identical twins.

Specimen: CD4+ T cells sorted from blood. The receptors stem from a woman aged 18 to 35 in good health.

This clonotype has just a few counts. The rearrangement uses TRBV12-3 or TRBV12-4 and TRBJ2-1, with 11 nucleotides matching TRBD2. CDR3 length equals 14 residues. V was pared by 7 bases and J by 7 bases, with 6 bases of the junction left unmatched. The CDR3: CASITSGSFNEQFF. The CDR3 bases are TGTGCCAGCATTACTAGCGGGAGTTTTAATGAGCAGTTCTTC.

This chain connects TRBV19 to TRBJ2-1, with 8 bases lining up with TRBD1. With 4 bases clipped from V and 6 bases from J, the junction kept 5 bases outside the gene matches. CDR1 LNHDA and CDR2 SQIVND come from the germline V gene (reference sequence). The CDR3 totals 14 residues. The CDR3 sequence is CASSRGTGINEQFF. The CDR3 coding sequence is TGTGCCAGTAGTAGAGGGACAGGAATCAATGAGCAGTTCTTC. The full variable domain, rest sourced from reference TRBV19 and TRBJ2-1, is DGGITQSPKYLFRKEGQNVTLSCEQNLNHDAMYWYRQDPGQGLRLIYYSQIVNDFQKGDIAEGYSVSREKKESFPLTVTSAQKNPTAFYLCASSRGTGINEQFFGPGTRLTVL.

In nucleotides, the CDR3 is TGCAGTGCTACCCGGGGGGGATCCTCCTACGAGCAGTACGTC. It codes for CSATRGGSSYEQYV. The chain recombines TRBV20-1 with TRBJ2-7; 8 bases are a match to TRBD2. Trimming at V came to 4 bases and at J to 0 bases, leaving 5 bases not matched to a gene. CDR1 DFQATT and CDR2 SNEGSKA come from the germline V gene (reference sequence). There are 14 residues in the CDR3.

The chain couples TRBV20-1 to TRBJ2-2; 8 nucleotides align to TRBD1. CDR1 and CDR2 from the germline V gene are DFQATT and SNEGSKA (reference sequence). The V gene end was trimmed by 0 bases and the J gene end by 5 bases; junction bases not matched to a gene: 5. This CDR3 contains 15 residues. The CDR3 protein is CSARDGGQVTGELFF. DNA for the CDR3: TGCAGTGCTAGAGATGGGGGACAGGTTACCGGGGAGCTGTTTTTT.

This chain links TRBV6-5 with TRBJ2-3, with TRBD2 matching over 10 bases. There are 17 residues in the CDR3. CDR1 and CDR2 from the germline V gene are MNHEY and SVGAGI. With V trimmed by 0 bases and J by 5 bases, 8 bases remained unmatched. CDR3 DNA sequence: TGTGCCAGCAGTTACTCGGCTAGCGGGAGCCAGGTAGATACGCAGTATTTT. The encoded protein is CASSYSASGSQVDTQYF.

This clonotype was detected only a few times. The chain uses TRBV10-3 and TRBJ1-5; the match to TRBD1 covers 8 bases. From germline, CDR1 is ENHRY and CDR2 SYGVKD. The CDR3 sequence is 15 residues long. The V segment lost 5 bases and the J segment 4 bases; nucleotides outside the gene matches: 7. The CDR3 nucleotides read TGTGCCATCAGTCCCGCTGGACAGGGAAATCAGCCCCAGCATTTT. Amino acids: CAISPAGQGNQPQHF.

A word on this clonotype: The junction departs from germline at one end; a sequencing error may be responsible. The rearrangement joins TRBV12-3 or TRBV12-4 to TRBJ2-2; the D gene is possibly TRBD2 (5 bases). The CDR3 contains 18 residues. The CDR3 DNA reads as TGTGCCAGTACGACAACGGGGTTAACGACCTTGAACGCCGGGGAGCTGTTTTTT. This translates into CASTTTGLTTLNAGELFF.

The chain links TRBV10-3 to TRBJ2-1; D is unclear. Germline CDR1 is ENHRY and CDR2 is SYGVKD. The CDR3 spans 13 residues. Trimming removed 0 bases from V and 6 bases from J, with 6 bases in between. This chain's CDR3 is CAISESEVNEQFF. The CDR3 region has the DNA TGTGCCATCAGTGAGTCCGAGGTCAATGAGCAGTTCTTC.

This clonotype was seen many times. The rearrangement links TRBV7-2 to TRBJ2-3; perhaps D is TRBD1 or TRBD2 (5 bases each). Trimming stripped 8 bases from V and 0 bases from J, with 15 bases between. The germline V gene has CDR1 SGHTA and CDR2 FQGNSA. The CDR3 is made up of 15 amino acids. The CDR3 spells CASRRDATSTDTQYF. The CDR3 bases are TGTGCCAGCCGCCGGGACGCCACTAGCACAGATACGCAGTATTTT.

Only a few counts were recorded for this clonotype. This chain joins TRBV12-3 or TRBV12-4 and TRBJ2-6; a weak D match, TRBD2 (7 bases). Trimming pared 5 bases from V and 2 bases from J, leaving 13 bases between. The CDR3 spans 16 residues. CDR3 protein: CASSRGGGAGANVLTF. CDR3 in DNA: TGTGCCAGCAGTCGAGGGGGGGGCGCTGGGGCCAACGTCCTGACTTTC.

The chain links TRBV7-9 to TRBJ2-2; D gene uncertain. The germline CDR1 and CDR2 sequences are SEHNR and FQNEAQ (reference sequence). Deletions cut 8 bases from V and 6 bases from J, with 16 bases between. This CDR3 contains 14 residues. The CDR3 region is CASAPDERAGELFF. In nucleotides, the CDR3 is TGTGCCAGCGCCCCGGATGAGAGAGCCGGGGAGCTGTTTTTT.

The chain employs TRBV25-1 and TRBJ1-2; perhaps TRBD1 as D (6 bases). CDR3 length: 15 residues. V was shortened by 7 bases and J by 1 base, with 16 bases between the two germline ends. The germline V gene encodes CDR1 MGHDK and CDR2 SYGVNS. For the CDR3, the DNA is TGTGCCAGCACCAGGGGAGGACCCAATAACTATGGCTACACCTTC. Protein: CASTRGGPNNYGYTF.

The chain recombines TRBV5-1 with TRBJ2-3; 7 nucleotides line up with TRBD1. This CDR3 contains 15 residues. Trimming removed 6 bases from V and 2 bases from J; junction bases left unmatched: 9. CDR1 and CDR2 (germline): SGHRS, YFSETQ. The CDR3 reads CASMDRFHNTDTQYF. CDR3 bases: TGCGCCAGCATGGACAGGTTTCACAACACAGATACGCAGTATTTT.

This clonotype was seen more than once but under ten times. J is TRBJ2-5 and V is TRBV5-1; 10 bases are shared with TRBD1. CDR3 size: 16 residues. Germline loops: CDR1 SGHRS, CDR2 YFSETQ. With 5 bases clipped from V and 3 bases from J, the junction kept 10 bases outside the gene matches. In DNA, the CDR3 is TGCGCCAGCAGTTTTGGAATGGGACAGGGGAAAGAGACCCAGTACTTC. As protein: CASSFGMGQGKETQYF.

The V and J genes are TRBV11-1 and TRBJ2-2, with D possibly being TRBD1 (5 bases). CDR1 and CDR2 (germline): SGHAT, FQDESV (reference sequence). The V and J ends lost 7 bases and 7 bases respectively, with 16 bases between them. This CDR3 comprises 14 residues. As DNA, the CDR3 is TGTGCCAGCAACACCGGGCAGGGAATCGGGGAGCTGTTTTTT. Its translation is CASNTGQGIGELFF.

In its sample, this clonotype was seen a few times. The chain employs TRBV6-4 and TRBJ2-7, with 7 bases that match TRBD2. CDR1 is MRHNA and CDR2 is SNTAGT in the germline V gene. V was pared by 3 bases and J by 3 bases, with 8 bases of the junction left unmatched. The CDR3 has 15 amino acids. The CDR3 DNA reads TGTGCCAGCAGTGAACGACCCGGGACTAACTACGAGCAGTACTTC. Residues: CASSERPGTNYEQYF.

This clonotype was seen ten or more times. This chain joins TRBV20-1 and TRBJ1-1, with TRBD1 as a possible D gene (5 bases). Deletions cut 4 bases from V and 0 bases from J, with 18 bases between. Germline lookup yields CDR1 DFQATT and CDR2 SNEGSKA (reference sequence). The CDR3 loop spans 16 amino acids. The CDR3 sequence is CSANPWGVYLNTEAFF. The CDR3 coding sequence is TGCAGTGCTAACCCCTGGGGGGTATACTTGAACACTGAAGCTTTCTTT.

This clonotype appeared many times. The V and J genes are TRBV20-1 and TRBJ2-1, with 10 bases fitting TRBD2. Looked up from germline, CDR1 is DFQATT and CDR2 is SNEGSKA (reference sequence). The CDR3 has 15 residues. The V and J ends lost 5 bases and 2 bases, in that order; junction bases with no gene match: 6. CDR3: CSASLLAGPYNEQFF. The DNA for the CDR3 is TGCAGTGCTTCCCTACTAGCGGGGCCCTACAATGAGCAGTTCTTC.

This clonotype was recorded a few times. The gene calls are TRBV7-8 and TRBJ2-3, with no clear D. The CDR3 runs to 14 residues. Germline V gene sequence: CDR1 SGHVS, CDR2 FQNEAQ. Trimming stripped 1 base from V and 8 bases from J, with 13 bases between. The CDR3 sequence: CASSLEVRLGTQYF. CDR3 nucleotide sequence: TGTGCCAGCAGCTTAGAGGTGCGGCTAGGTACGCAGTATTTT.

This chain connects TRBV7-8 to TRBJ2-1; TRBD2 matches 7 bases. The CDR3 spans 17 residues. From germline, CDR1 is SGHVS and CDR2 FQNEAQ. The junction had 10 bases not matched to a gene; V was cut back by 5 bases and J by 0 bases. The CDR3: CASSITGGITSYNEQFF. The CDR3 bases are TGTGCCAGCAGCATAACCGGGGGGATCACCTCCTACAATGAGCAGTTCTTC.

This clonotype was counted a few times. This chain connects TRBV12-3 or TRBV12-4 to TRBJ1-3; D gene ambiguous. The CDR3 is 16 residues long. V was trimmed by 7 bases and J by 3 bases, leaving 19 bases between them. In DNA form, the CDR3 reads TGTGCCAGCACCTGGGGTTACGGGGAGATTGGAAACACCATATATTTT. It specifies CASTWGYGEIGNTIYF.

This clonotype was detected ten times or more. V gene TRBV5-1 combines with J gene TRBJ2-7; no clear D gene. CDR3 length: 16 amino acids. The germline gives CDR1 SGHRS, CDR2 YFSETQ. The V end was cut by 5 bases, the J end by 0 bases, with 18 bases between. The CDR3 is CASSPGELVSSYEQYF. CDR3 DNA sequence: TGCGCCAGCAGTCCTGGTGAGTTAGTAAGCTCCTACGAGCAGTACTTC.

The CDR3 here is CASSLSGGNQETQYF. The CDR3 DNA sequence: TGTGCCAGCAGCTTGAGCGGGGGGAACCAAGAGACCCAGTACTTC. V usage is TRBV11-2 and J usage is TRBJ2-5; 9 bases fit TRBD2. The V and J ends lost 3 bases and 0 bases, in that order; junction bases with no gene match: 2. The CDR3 totals 15 residues. Germline lookup yields CDR1 SGHAT and CDR2 FQNNGV.

A few counts support this clonotype. The chain joins TRBV18 to TRBJ2-4; perhaps TRBD2 as D (6 bases). The germline V and J ends were trimmed by 3 bases and 6 bases, with 9 bases remaining between them. In germline, CDR1 is KGHSH, CDR2 LQKENI. The CDR3 consists of 13 residues. The CDR3 sequence: CASSPGAGNIQYF. CDR3 DNA: TGTGCCAGCTCACCGGGAGCGGGAAACATTCAGTACTTC.

The chain combines TRBV24-1 with TRBJ2-1; D is perhaps TRBD1 (8 bases). V lost 10 bases, J lost 0 bases, and 12 bases lay in between. The CDR3 sequence is 14 residues long. The germline CDR1 and CDR2 sequences are KGHDR and SFDVKD. The CDR3: CATNRGGSYNEQFF. The CDR3 nucleotides are TGTGCCACAAACAGGGGGGGCTCCTACAATGAGCAGTTCTTC.

This clonotype was observed a few times. This chain uses TRBV29-1 with TRBJ1-1; TRBD1 matches 7 bases. Trimming removed 3 bases from V and 0 bases from J; junction bases left unmatched: 1. Germline loops: CDR1 SQVTM, CDR2 ANQGSEA. This CDR3 is built from 13 residues. CDR3 DNA sequence: TGCAGCGTTGACAGGGGGATGAACACTGAAGCTTTCTTT. Translation: CSVDRGMNTEAFF.

This clonotype was recorded a few times. This chain joins TRBV5-1 and TRBJ2-1; 12 nucleotides match TRBD2. CDR3 length equals 17 residues. The germline gives CDR1 SGHRS, CDR2 YFSETQ. V lost 4 bases, J lost 6 bases, and 11 bases stayed unmatched. The CDR3 DNA follows: TGCGCCAGCAGCCTCCCCACCCTAGCGGGAGGGGGCAATGAGCAGTTCTTC. Encoded protein: CASSLPTLAGGGNEQFF.